This T cell receptor beta chain was sequenced for a study of T cell repertoires in cytomegalovirus infection. Whole-study context: Matching HLA type, along with CMV infection, was indicated by public TCR beta signatures.

CDR1 is MNHNY, CDR2 SVGAGI, per germline (reference sequence). The V and J ends lost 0 bases and 3 bases, in that order; junction bases with no gene match: 7. The CDR3 runs to 16 residues. MiXCR, applied by TCRdb to the reads, yields one record per CDR3 protein. The repertoire holds almost 550,000 distinct CDR3 sequences, with 15% to 20% as singletons. A few counts support this clonotype. The antigen remains unidentified. Study conclusions and caveats: Adding up the frequency of public TCR beta families identified people who carried CMV plus the relevant HLA. HLA-C-restricted CMV clonotypes gave the most frequent clonotype in two of eight donors.

The sample comprised CD8+ T cells from PBMCs. This chain joins TRBV6-6 and TRBJ2-5, with TRBD2 matching over 7 bases. The receptor was isolated from a human donor in good health (CMV status not recorded). Some clones in this sample may be carry-over from other donors' samples. CDR3 in DNA: TGTGCCAGCAGTTACTCCTATGAGCGGGGTAAAGAGACCCAGTACTTC. This translates into CASSYSYERGKETQYF.